Each of the 30 T cell receptor beta chains below was sequenced from the same sample in a study of vaccination effects on CD4 cells after COVID-19. The data were produced by immunoSEQ multiplex PCR, yet TCRdb's version contains in-frame clones alone and is incomplete. The sample consists of about 50,000 clones, 65% to 75% of them appearing once. The antigens these receptors bind are not known. Investigators separated out CD4+ T cells once around nine days of culture had passed. A positive SARS-CoV-2 PCR test fell between March and December 2020. As their vaccination, participants received two doses of either BNT162b2 or mRNA-1273. This material consisted of CD4+ T cells from PBMCs cultured without peptide, taken after COVID-19 vaccination. The receptors stem from a human donor who had a prior SARS-CoV-2 infection.

This clone was observed a handful of times. V and J are TRBV18 and TRBJ2-7; 7 bases align to TRBD1. The J segment lost 0 bases and the V segment lost 4 bases, leaving 6 bases of the junction unmatched. The CDR3 has 15 residues. Germline V gene lookup returns CDR1 KGHSH and CDR2 LQKENI. CDR3 protein: CASSQGQEVSYEQYF. The CDR3 region has the DNA TGTGCCAGCTCACAAGGACAGGAGGTCTCCTACGAGCAGTACTTC.

V usage is TRBV5-4 and J usage is TRBJ2-2; D might be TRBD1 or TRBD2, each matching 5 bases. The CDR3 contains 16 residues. Looked up from germline, CDR1 is SGHNT and CDR2 is YYREEE (reference sequence). Trimming pared 1 base from V and 4 bases from J, leaving 14 bases between. The CDR3 sequence is CASSLSSRGATGELFF. The CDR3 region has the DNA TGTGCCAGCAGCTTGTCCAGTCGAGGGGCCACCGGGGAGCTGTTTTTT.

This clone was recorded a few times. The V gene is TRBV6-7, the J gene TRBJ2-7, with 11 bases fitting TRBD2. TRBV6-7 is an ORF, and what it does is uncertain. With V trimmed by 5 bases and J by 0 bases, 12 bases remained unmatched. CDR3 length equals 18 residues. DNA of the CDR3: TGTGCCAGCAGTAACGCAGGGACTAGCGGACTAGACTCCTACGAGCAGTACTTC. Its protein is CASSNAGTSGLDSYEQYF.

This clone was seen once. J is TRBJ2-7 and V is TRBV5-1, with D perhaps TRBD1 or TRBD2 (6 bases each). V was pared by 4 bases and J by 0 bases, with 17 bases between. CDR1 is SGHRS, CDR2 YFSETQ, per germline. CDR3 length equals 16 residues. CDR3 sequence reads: CASSRISEGGSYEQYF. The DNA for the CDR3 is TGCGCCAGCAGCCGGATTTCAGAGGGGGGCTCCTACGAGCAGTACTTC.

The chain combines TRBV7-2 with TRBJ1-5, with D unresolved. V shed 4 bases and J shed 3 bases, with 7 bases lying between them. The CDR3 is made up of 13 amino acids. The germline CDR1 and CDR2 sequences are SGHTA and FQGNSA. In DNA, the CDR3 is TGTGCCAGCAGCTACTTTTACAATCAGCCCCAGCATTTT. Its protein is CASSYFYNQPQHF.

The V call is TRBV6-5, the J call TRBJ1-1, with D perhaps matching TRBD1 (5 bases). Germline CDR1 is MNHEY and CDR2 is SVGAGI. V lost 5 bases, J lost 3 bases, and 16 bases lay in between. The CDR3 covers 15 residues. Here the CDR3 reads CASSTLWGSYTEAFF. In nucleotides, the CDR3 is TGTGCCAGCAGTACTTTATGGGGGTCGTACACTGAAGCTTTCTTT.

As DNA, the CDR3 is TGTGCCTGGAGTGTGGGACCCGGCGGTCTCTCCACCTTC. Protein sequence: CAWSVGPGGLSTF. The chain employs TRBV30 and TRBJ1-2; TRBD1 is a possible D gene (5 bases). V gave up 0 bases and J gave up 13 bases, with 18 bases separating them. Germline V gene data show CDR1 as GTSNPN and CDR2 as SVGIG (reference sequence). The CDR3 covers 13 residues.

The V and J genes are TRBV7-9 and TRBJ2-7, with TRBD1 identical over 7 bases. The CDR3 contains 13 residues. V was pared by 3 bases and J by 2 bases, with 1 base of the junction left unmatched. Germline CDR1 SEHNR, CDR2 FQNEAQ (reference sequence). This CDR3 is CASSLTGTYEQYF. CDR3 DNA sequence: TGTGCCAGCAGCTTGACAGGGACCTACGAGCAGTACTTC.

This clone was seen more than once but under ten times. The chain uses TRBV10-1 and TRBJ2-2; the match to TRBD1 covers 9 bases. Germline V gene data show CDR1 as WNHNN and CDR2 as SYGVQD (reference sequence). V lost 6 bases, J lost 1 base, and 21 bases stayed unmatched. The CDR3 totals 21 residues. The CDR3 nucleotides are TGCGCCAGCAGCGAAACTGGACAGGGGAAGGACGAAGAGAGGAACACCGGGGAGCTGTTTTTT. Its protein is CASSETGQGKDEERNTGELFF.

In this sample, this clone turned up a few times. CDR3 protein: CASSPNPQHPNTEAFF. The CDR3 DNA sequence: TGTGCCAGCAGCCCGAACCCCCAGCACCCGAACACTGAAGCTTTCTTT. The rearrangement uses TRBV5-4 and TRBJ1-1; D unclear. Deletions cut 4 bases from V and 1 base from J, with 17 bases between. CDR1 and CDR2 from the germline V gene are SGHNT and YYREEE (reference sequence). The CDR3 contains 16 residues.

V and J are TRBV4-3 and TRBJ1-2, with D unresolved. The V end was cut by 0 bases, the J end by 8 bases, with 16 bases between. Germline-derived CDR1 and CDR2 are LGHNA and YSLEER. CDR3 length equals 15 residues. The CDR3 sequence: CASSQEFGSAGGYTF. In DNA form, the CDR3 reads TGCGCCAGCAGCCAAGAGTTTGGGTCCGCTGGCGGCTACACCTTC.

The CDR3 DNA sequence: TGTGCCAGCAGGGGGACAGGGGGAACCGGTTTGGAGCAGTACTTC. It translates to CASRGTGGTGLEQYF. The V call is TRBV28, the J call TRBJ2-7, with 11 bases identical to TRBD1. J lost 7 bases, V lost 6 bases, and 11 bases had no gene match. The CDR3 has 15 amino acids. CDR1 and CDR2 from the germline V gene are MDHEN and SYDVKM.

The chain is built from TRBV7-8 and TRBJ2-3; 9 bases map to TRBD1. The CDR3 sequence is 16 residues long. Germline lookup yields CDR1 SGHVS and CDR2 FQNEAQ. Trimming removed 3 bases from V and 3 bases from J; junction bases left unmatched: 7. DNA of the CDR3: TGTGCCAGCAGCTTCCAACCGGGACAGGGAACAGATACGCAGTATTTT. This codes for CASSFQPGQGTDTQYF.

The V call is TRBV30, the J call TRBJ2-3, with D tentatively TRBD1 (6 bases). Trimming shortened V by 0 bases and J by 5 bases, and 12 bases separated the two germline ends. The CDR3 runs to 14 residues. Germline lookup yields CDR1 GTSNPN and CDR2 SVGIG (reference sequence). For the CDR3, the DNA is TGTGCCTGGAGTGTGTGGGGCAGGGGAGATACGCAGTATTTT. Protein: CAWSVWGRGDTQYF.

The CDR3 loop reads CASSRDYTDTQYF. Written as DNA, the CDR3 is TGTGCCAGCAGCAGGGACTACACAGATACGCAGTATTTT. The chain is built from TRBV2 and TRBJ2-3; 7 bases are shared with TRBD2. This CDR3 region has 13 residues. The V and J ends lost 6 bases and 2 bases, in that order; junction bases with no gene match: 2. CDR1 SNHLY and CDR2 FYNNEI come from the germline V gene.

This rearrangement joins TRBV11-3 to TRBJ2-2; D not certain. The germline V and J ends were trimmed by 2 bases and 5 bases, with 0 bases remaining between them. CDR1 and CDR2 from the germline V gene are SGHNT and YENEEA. The CDR3 consists of 11 residues. In DNA form, the CDR3 reads TGTGCCAGCAGCTTAACCGGGGAGCTGTTTTTT. Protein sequence: CASSLTGELFF.

The genes are TRBV11-3 and TRBJ2-5; perhaps TRBD1 as D (6 bases). The CDR3 sequence is 14 residues long. Germline CDR1 SGHNT, CDR2 YENEEA. The germline V and J ends were trimmed by 1 base and 4 bases, with 10 bases remaining between them. DNA of the CDR3: TGTGCCAGCAGCTTAGGGCGACAGGCAGAGACCCAGTACTTC. It encodes CASSLGRQAETQYF. Variable domain in full (rest from reference TRBV11-3 and TRBJ2-5): EAGVVQSPRYKIIEKKQPVAFWCNPISGHNTLYWYLQNLGQGPELLIRYENEEAVDDSQLPKDRFSAERLKGVDSTLKIQPAELGDSAVYLCASSLGRQAETQYFGPGTRLLVL.

The genes are TRBV19 and TRBJ2-4, with a tentative D call TRBD2 (6 bases). V shed 11 bases and J shed 0 bases, with 17 bases lying between them. Germline V lookup: CDR1 LNHDA, CDR2 SQIVND (reference sequence). The CDR3 is 15 residues long. The CDR3 sequence: CASRGGVLAKNIQYF. CDR3 sequence (DNA): TGTGCCTCACGTGGCGGGGTTCTAGCCAAAAACATTCAGTACTTC.

The V gene is TRBV5-1, the J gene TRBJ2-5; weak D call: TRBD2 (7 bases). There are 16 residues in the CDR3. Trimming cost V 0 bases and J 4 bases, with 16 bases left between them. Germline assignment: CDR1 SGHRS and CDR2 YFSETQ. In DNA, the CDR3 is TGCGCCAGCAGCTTGGATGTTGGGGGGGCTCGAGAGACCCAGTACTTC. Translated, it gives CASSLDVGGARETQYF.

The DNA of the CDR3 is TGTGCCAGTAGTACCAGCAATCAGCCCCAGCATTTT. Translating it yields CASSTSNQPQHF. This chain joins TRBV19 and TRBJ1-5; D is ambiguous. Germline CDR1 reads LNHDA; CDR2 reads SQIVND (reference sequence). The CDR3 extends over 12 amino acids. V was pared by 4 bases and J by 1 base, with 2 bases between. Variable domain in full (rest from reference TRBV19 and TRBJ1-5): DGGITQSPKYLFRKEGQNVTLSCEQNLNHDAMYWYRQDPGQGLRLIYYSQIVNDFQKGDIAEGYSVSREKKESFPLTVTSAQKNPTAFYLCASSTSNQPQHFGDGTRLSIL.

V usage is TRBV2 and J usage is TRBJ2-5, with 9 positions matching TRBD2. Germline trimming cut 4 bases from V and 1 base from J; bases unmatched to any gene: 4. CDR1 SNHLY and CDR2 FYNNEI come from the germline V gene. CDR3 length: 15 amino acids. CDR3 sequence reads: CASSAVSGGQETQYF. CDR3 in DNA: TGTGCCAGCAGTGCGGTTAGCGGGGGCCAAGAGACCCAGTACTTC.

This clone has a handful of counts. J is TRBJ2-7 and V is TRBV18; a weak D match, TRBD1 (7 bases). V shed 0 bases and J shed 4 bases, with 19 bases lying between them. The CDR3 loop spans 17 amino acids. CDR1 is KGHSH, CDR2 LQKENI, per germline. The CDR3 region has the DNA TGTGCCAGCTCACCACCGGGTCAGGGGGGTACGGTATACGAGCAGTACTTC. Protein: CASSPPGQGGTVYEQYF.

CDR3 residues: CASSKGQGWLTDTQYF. The CDR3 nucleotides are TGTGCCAGTAGTAAGGGACAGGGCTGGCTCACAGATACGCAGTATTTT. The rearrangement joins TRBV19 to TRBJ2-3; TRBD1 matches 9 bases. The CDR3 runs to 16 residues. Germline loops: CDR1 LNHDA, CDR2 SQIVND (reference sequence). Trimming took 4 bases from V and 2 from J; bases not matched to a gene: 7. The full variable domain, in which reference TRBV19 and TRBJ2-3 provide the parts outside the CDR3, is DGGITQSPKYLFRKEGQNVTLSCEQNLNHDAMYWYRQDPGQGLRLIYYSQIVNDFQKGDIAEGYSVSREKKESFPLTVTSAQKNPTAFYLCASSKGQGWLTDTQYFGPGTRLTVL.

The rearrangement uses TRBV2 and TRBJ1-5; no reliable D call. The germline V gene encodes CDR1 SNHLY and CDR2 FYNNEI. The CDR3 covers 15 residues. V was clipped by 3 bases and J by 3 bases, with 12 bases between them. The CDR3 DNA reads TGTGCCAGCAGTGAGTTTGGGTCTTACAATCAGCCCCAGCATTTT. Protein product: CASSEFGSYNQPQHF.

This chain joins TRBV12-3 or TRBV12-4 and TRBJ2-5, with D uncertain. Trimming stripped 3 bases from V and 5 bases from J, with 4 bases between. CDR3 length: 11 amino acids. CDR3 nucleotide sequence: TGTGCCAGCAGTTTGGGGGAGACCCAGTACTTC. Protein product: CASSLGETQYF.

The V and J genes are TRBV19 and TRBJ1-5; D unresolved. V was shortened by 5 bases and J by 5 bases, with 22 bases between the two germline ends. Germline V CDR1 and CDR2: LNHDA, SQIVND (reference sequence). This CDR3 region has 17 residues. The CDR3 region has the DNA TGTGCCAGTAGTTCCCAAGACGCCTTCCGCCCCTATCAGCCCCAGCATTTT. Translated: CASSSQDAFRPYQPQHF.

This rearrangement joins TRBV7-2 to TRBJ2-1; D remains unclear. V was pared by 5 bases and J by 5 bases, with 13 bases between. The CDR3 is made up of 14 amino acids. Germline CDR1 reads SGHTA; CDR2 reads FQGNSA. The DNA for the CDR3 is TGTGCCAGCAGCAAGTGGTGGTTGAACAATGAGCAGTTCTTC. Residues: CASSKWWLNNEQFF.

The chain is built from TRBV2 and TRBJ2-5, with 12 bases aligning to TRBD2. CDR1 SNHLY and CDR2 FYNNEI come from the germline V gene. V trimming: 6 bases; J trimming: 5 bases; junction bases outside the gene matches: 4. The CDR3 is 14 residues long. DNA of the CDR3: TGTGCCAGCAGCTTTGGGACTAGCGGGGAGACCCAGTACTTC. Translation: CASSFGTSGETQYF.

The chain links TRBV6-5 to TRBJ2-7; D is undetermined. Germline assignment: CDR1 MNHEY and CDR2 SVGAGI. This CDR3 comprises 15 residues. V lost 0 bases, J lost 3 bases, and 12 bases lay in between. This CDR3 is CASSYSGSTVYEQYF. The CDR3 region has the DNA TGTGCCAGCAGTTACTCCGGGTCCACCGTCTACGAGCAGTACTTC.

This clone has a handful of counts. V and J are TRBV5-1 and TRBJ1-2; TRBD1 might be the D (5 bases). The CDR3 loop spans 14 amino acids. The germline V and J ends were trimmed by 5 bases and 8 bases, with 19 bases remaining between them. From germline, CDR1 is SGHRS and CDR2 YFSETQ. The CDR3 reads CASRTGTVVIGYTF. Here the CDR3 DNA reads TGCGCCAGCAGAACCGGGACGGTGGTTATAGGCTACACCTTC.